This TCR beta chain was observed in a study of preoperative IRX-2 immunotherapy in early breast cancer. Treatment defined: preoperative locoregional IRX-2 cytokine immunotherapy. The CDR3 has 14 amino acids. The V end was cut by 4 bases, the J end by 7 bases, with 13 bases between. The germline CDR1 and CDR2 sequences are KGHSH and LQKENI. TCRdb keeps only in-frame clones here, not all; method: immunoSEQ multiplex PCR. The sample gives roughly 30,000 clones, about 79% of which show up once; under 4% is in the top ten. This clone has more than one count but fewer than ten. The source is a human donor with breast cancer. The chain uses TRBV18 and TRBJ1-4; possible D gene TRBD1, 5 bases. This material was obtained from a patient treated with IRX-2 immunotherapy. CDR3 protein: CASSHRSEGEKLFF. Here the CDR3 DNA reads TGTGCCAGCTCACACAGGTCCGAAGGTGAAAAACTGTTTTTT.